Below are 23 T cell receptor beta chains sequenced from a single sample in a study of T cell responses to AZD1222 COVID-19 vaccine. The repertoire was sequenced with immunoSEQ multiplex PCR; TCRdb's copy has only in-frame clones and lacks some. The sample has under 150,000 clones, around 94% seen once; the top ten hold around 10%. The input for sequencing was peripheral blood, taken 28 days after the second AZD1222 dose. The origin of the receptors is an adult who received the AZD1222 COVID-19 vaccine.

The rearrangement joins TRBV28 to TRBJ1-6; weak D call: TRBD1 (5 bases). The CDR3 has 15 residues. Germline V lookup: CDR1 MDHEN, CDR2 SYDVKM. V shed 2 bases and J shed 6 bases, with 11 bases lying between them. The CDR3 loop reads CASSLRQGFNSPLHF. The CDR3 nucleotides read TGTGCCAGCAGTTTACGCCAGGGTTTTAATTCACCCCTCCACTTT.

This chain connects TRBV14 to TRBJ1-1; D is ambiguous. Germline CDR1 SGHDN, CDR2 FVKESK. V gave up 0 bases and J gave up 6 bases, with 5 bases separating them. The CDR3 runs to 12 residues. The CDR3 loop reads CASSQDDPEAFF. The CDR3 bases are TGTGCCAGCAGCCAAGATGACCCTGAAGCTTTCTTT.

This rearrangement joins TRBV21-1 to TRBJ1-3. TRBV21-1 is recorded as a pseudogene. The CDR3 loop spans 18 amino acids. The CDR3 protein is CASSKKRGRDPTGNTIYF. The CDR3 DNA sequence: TGTGCCAGCAGCAAAAAAAGGGGAAGGGACCCTACTGGAAACACCATATATTTT.

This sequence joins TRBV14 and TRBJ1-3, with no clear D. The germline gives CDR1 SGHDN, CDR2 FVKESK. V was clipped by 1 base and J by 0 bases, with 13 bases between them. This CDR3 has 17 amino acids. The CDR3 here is CASSQAMNTHSGNTIYF. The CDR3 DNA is TGTGCCAGCAGCCAAGCCATGAACACTCACTCTGGAAACACCATATATTTT.

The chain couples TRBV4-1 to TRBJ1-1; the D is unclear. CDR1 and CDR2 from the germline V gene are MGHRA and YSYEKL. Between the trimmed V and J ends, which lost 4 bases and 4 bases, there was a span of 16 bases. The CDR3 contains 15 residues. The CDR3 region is CASSRHFVEVTEAFF. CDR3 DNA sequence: TGCGCCAGCAGCCGCCACTTCGTGGAGGTCACTGAAGCTTTCTTT.

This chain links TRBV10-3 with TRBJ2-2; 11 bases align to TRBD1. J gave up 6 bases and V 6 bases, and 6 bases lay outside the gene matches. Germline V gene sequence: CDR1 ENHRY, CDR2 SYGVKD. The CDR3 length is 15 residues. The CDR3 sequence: CAIRPGTGGAGELFF. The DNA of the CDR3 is TGTGCCATCAGACCCGGGACAGGGGGTGCCGGGGAGCTGTTTTTT.

The CDR3 DNA is TGTGCCAGCAACCCCCAAGGGAACACTGAAGCTTTCTTT. Translation gives CASNPQGNTEAFF. The V and J genes are TRBV6-6 and TRBJ1-1; D unclear. The CDR3 sequence is 13 residues long. Germline V gene lookup returns CDR1 MNHNY and CDR2 SVGAGI (reference sequence). The V and J ends lost 7 bases and 1 base respectively, with 10 bases between them.

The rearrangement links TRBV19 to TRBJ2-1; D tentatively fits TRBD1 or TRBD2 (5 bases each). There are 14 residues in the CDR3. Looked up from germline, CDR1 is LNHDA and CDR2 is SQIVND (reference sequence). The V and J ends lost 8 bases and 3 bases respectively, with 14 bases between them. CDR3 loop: CASGASSLYNEQFF. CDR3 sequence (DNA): TGTGCCAGTGGGGCTAGCAGTCTCTACAATGAGCAGTTCTTC.

CDR3 loop: CASKPGTDNSPLHF. The CDR3 nucleotides are TGTGCCAGCAAACCCGGGACGGACAATTCACCCCTCCACTTT. The V gene is TRBV2, the J gene TRBJ1-6; D is possibly TRBD1 (5 bases). Germline values: CDR1 SNHLY, CDR2 FYNNEI. V lost 7 bases to trimming and J lost 7 bases, with 14 bases between them. The CDR3 covers 14 residues.

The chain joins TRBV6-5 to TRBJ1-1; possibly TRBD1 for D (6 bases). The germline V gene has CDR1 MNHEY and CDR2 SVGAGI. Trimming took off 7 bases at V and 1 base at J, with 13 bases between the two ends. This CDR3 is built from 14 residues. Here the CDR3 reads CASNLQGKNTEAFF. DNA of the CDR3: TGTGCCAGCAACTTACAGGGAAAGAACACTGAAGCTTTCTTT.

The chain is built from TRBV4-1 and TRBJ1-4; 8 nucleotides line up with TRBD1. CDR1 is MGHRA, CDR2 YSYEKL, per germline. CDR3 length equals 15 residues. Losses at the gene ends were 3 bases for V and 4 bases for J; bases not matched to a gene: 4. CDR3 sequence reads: CASSHPGQVNEKLFF. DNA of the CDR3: TGCGCCAGCAGCCACCCGGGACAGGTTAATGAAAAACTGTTTTTT.

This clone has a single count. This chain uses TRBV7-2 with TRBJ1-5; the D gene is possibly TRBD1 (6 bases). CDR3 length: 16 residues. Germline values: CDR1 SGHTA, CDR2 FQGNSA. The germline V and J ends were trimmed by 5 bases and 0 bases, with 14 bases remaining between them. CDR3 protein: CASSPRQAHSNQPQHF. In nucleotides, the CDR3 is TGTGCCAGCAGCCCTAGACAGGCCCATAGCAATCAGCCCCAGCATTTT.

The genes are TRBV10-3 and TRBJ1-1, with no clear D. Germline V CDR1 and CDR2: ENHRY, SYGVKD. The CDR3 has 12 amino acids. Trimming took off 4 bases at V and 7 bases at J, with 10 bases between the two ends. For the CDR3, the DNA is TGTGCCATCAGTGGTGCTTGGCATGAAGCTTTCTTT. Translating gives CAISGAWHEAFF.

The CDR3 protein is CASSPPFGQHTDTQYF. The CDR3, as DNA: TGTGCCAGCTCACCACCGTTCGGACAGCACACAGATACGCAGTATTTT. This chain joins TRBV18 and TRBJ2-3, with a possible D match to TRBD1 (6 bases). From germline, CDR1 is KGHSH and CDR2 LQKENI. This CDR3 has 16 amino acids. Trimming cost V 0 bases and J 2 bases, with 12 bases left between them. Full variable domain (remainder filled in from reference TRBV18 and TRBJ2-3): NAGVMQNPRHLVRRRGQEARLRCSPMKGHSHVYWYRQLPEEGLKFMVYLQKENIIDESGMPKERFSAEFPKEGPSILRIQQVVRGDSAAYFCASSPPFGQHTDTQYFGPGTRLTVL.

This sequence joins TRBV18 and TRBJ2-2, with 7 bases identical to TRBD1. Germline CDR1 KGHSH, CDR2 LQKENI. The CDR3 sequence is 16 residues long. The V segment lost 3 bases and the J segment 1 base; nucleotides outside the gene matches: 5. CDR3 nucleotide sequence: TGTGCCAGCTCACCGCAAGGGGGCCTGAACACCGGGGAGCTGTTTTTT. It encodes CASSPQGGLNTGELFF.

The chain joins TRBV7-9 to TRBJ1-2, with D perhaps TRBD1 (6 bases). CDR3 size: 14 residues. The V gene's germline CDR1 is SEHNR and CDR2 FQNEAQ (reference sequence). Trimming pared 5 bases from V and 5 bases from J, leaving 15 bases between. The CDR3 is CASSQDRWAYGYTF. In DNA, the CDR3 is TGTGCCAGCAGCCAAGACAGGTGGGCGTATGGCTACACCTTC. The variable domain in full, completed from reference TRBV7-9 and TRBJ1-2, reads DTGVSQNPRHKITKRGQNVTFRCDPISEHNRLYWYRQTLGQGPEFLTYFQNEAQLEKSRLLSDRFSAERPKGSFSTLEIQRTEQGDSAMYLCASSQDRWAYGYTFGSGTRLTVV.

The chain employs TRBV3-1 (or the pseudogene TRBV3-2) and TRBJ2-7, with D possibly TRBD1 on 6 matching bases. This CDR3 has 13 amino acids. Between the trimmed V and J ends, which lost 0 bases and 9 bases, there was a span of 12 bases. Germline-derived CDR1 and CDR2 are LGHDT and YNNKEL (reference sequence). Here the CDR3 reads CASSQERGMGQYF. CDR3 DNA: TGTGCCAGCAGCCAAGAAAGGGGGATGGGGCAGTACTTC.

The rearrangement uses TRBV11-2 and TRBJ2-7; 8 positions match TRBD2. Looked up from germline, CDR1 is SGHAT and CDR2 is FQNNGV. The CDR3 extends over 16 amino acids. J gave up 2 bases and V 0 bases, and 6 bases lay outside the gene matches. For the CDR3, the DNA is TGTGCCAGCAGCTTAGAGCGGGGGGCGGGGGCCTACGAGCAGTACTTC. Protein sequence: CASSLERGAGAYEQYF.

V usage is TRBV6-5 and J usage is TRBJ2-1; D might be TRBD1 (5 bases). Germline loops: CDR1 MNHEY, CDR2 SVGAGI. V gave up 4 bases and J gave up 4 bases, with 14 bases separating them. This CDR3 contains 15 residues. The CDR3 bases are TGTGCCAGCAGTTCCGACAGATCTCCTTACAATGAGCAGTTCTTC. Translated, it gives CASSSDRSPYNEQFF.

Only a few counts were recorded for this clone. CDR3 protein: CASSEGTGSTEAFF. For the CDR3, the DNA is TGTGCCAGCAGTGAGGGGACAGGGAGCACTGAAGCTTTCTTT. This chain links TRBV6-1 with TRBJ1-1, with 9 bases aligning to TRBD1. Germline trimming cut 3 bases from V and 4 bases from J; bases unmatched to any gene: 3. Germline CDR1 reads MNHNS; CDR2 reads SASEGT. The CDR3 consists of 14 residues.

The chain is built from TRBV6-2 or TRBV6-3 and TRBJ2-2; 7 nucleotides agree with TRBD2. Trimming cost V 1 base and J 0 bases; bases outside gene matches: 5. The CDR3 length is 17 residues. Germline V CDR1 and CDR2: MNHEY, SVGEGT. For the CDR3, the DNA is TGTGCCAGCAGTTACTATGGACTAGACGCGAACACCGGGGAGCTGTTTTTT. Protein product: CASSYYGLDANTGELFF.

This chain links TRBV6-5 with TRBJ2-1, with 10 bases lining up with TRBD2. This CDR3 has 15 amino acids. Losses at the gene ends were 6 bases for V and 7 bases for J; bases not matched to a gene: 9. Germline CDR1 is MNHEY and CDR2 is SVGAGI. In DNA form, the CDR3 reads TGTGCCAGCAGACCCCAACTAGCGGGAATAAATGAGCAGTTCTTC. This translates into CASRPQLAGINEQFF.

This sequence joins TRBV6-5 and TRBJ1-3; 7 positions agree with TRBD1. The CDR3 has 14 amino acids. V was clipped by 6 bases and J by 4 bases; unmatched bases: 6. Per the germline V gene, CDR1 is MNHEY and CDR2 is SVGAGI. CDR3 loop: CASRLTGQGNTIYF. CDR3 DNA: TGTGCCAGCAGGCTGACAGGGCAAGGAAACACCATATATTTT.